This T cell receptor beta chain was sequenced for a study of T cells in Graves' hyperthyroidism and ophthalmopathy. Whole-study findings and limits: In the analysis, a 13 V-J model separated ophthalmopathy from stable hyperthyroidism. Blood also carried most thyroid clonotypes expanded above 0.001.

This clonotype showed up just a few times. Antigen: not known. A much larger clone differs by one base, so this may be a read error. There were TCR beta CDR3 regions amplified from RNA transcripts. First-round RT-PCR targeting the TCR CDR3 was performed with the HTBI primer set. TCRdb itself ran the multiplex PCR reads through MiXCR, one entry per CDR3 protein. The sample carries about 410,000 distinct CDR3 sequences, roughly 15% recorded once. Clinical symptoms, serum thyroxine, TRAb, thyroid ultrasound and orbital computed tomography informed diagnoses. V was cut by 5 bases and J by 3 bases, with 11 bases left in between. CDR1 is GTSNPN, CDR2 SVGIG, per germline (reference sequence). This CDR3 is built from 13 residues.

This chain joins TRBV30 and TRBJ1-5, with D unclear. Sequenced: blood. The TCR was taken from a man aged 18 to 30 with Graves' ophthalmopathy. For the CDR3, the DNA is TGTGCCTGGGGTAGGACCTTCAATCAGCCCCAGCATTTT. Translated: CAWGRTFNQPQHF.